This T cell receptor beta chain originates from a study of T cells in localized non-small cell lung cancer. Only in-frame clones appear in the TCRdb table, and some are missing; sequencing was by immunoSEQ multiplex PCR. The sample has approximately 54,000 clones, roughly 90% seen once. This clone was observed once. Its cognate antigen is unknown. General study points: The study detected a median roughly 61 of the top 100 tumor clones in adjacent lung. Tumor trailed uninvolved adjacent lung in T cell clonality, which peaked there.

Germline-derived CDR1 and CDR2 are MDHEN and SYDVKM. CDR3 size: 15 residues. V lost 5 bases, J lost 0 bases, and 10 bases lay in between. Sequenced material: peripheral blood, taken before any cancer treatment. The genes are TRBV28 and TRBJ1-4; D is uncertain. This receptor was identified in a woman aged 35 to 70 with stage I lung adenocarcinoma. CDR3 sequence: CASSPTDATNEKLFF. The CDR3 coding sequence is TGTGCCAGCAGTCCGACCGATGCAACTAATGAAAAACTGTTTTTT.